These 2 T cell receptor beta chains originate from one sample sequenced in a study of blood T cell repertoires in COVID-19 (TCRdb year 2020). Library preparation was by the immunoSEQ multiplex PCR assay. Imported from immuneACCESS, the table was reduced by TCRdb to in-frame sequences with V and J called. These copies leave out some clones; in studies compared against another copy, an unresolved V gene accounts for under half, and the cause of the remainder is not known. The sample table contains roughly 250,000 clones; only one count was recorded for 75% to 95% of them. 1.9% of the sample goes to the ten largest clones. Sequencing was performed on PBMCs or T cells enriched from blood (not recorded which). These receptors were obtained from a woman younger than 30 who had recovered from COVID-19.

CDR3 region: CASRSYNEQFF. CDR3 bases: TGTGCCAGCAGGAGCTACAATGAGCAGTTCTTC. The chain recombines TRBV12-3 or TRBV12-4 with TRBJ2-1; D remains unclear. Deletions cut 6 bases from V and 3 bases from J, with 3 bases between. The CDR3 runs to 11 residues.

The rearrangement links TRBV18 to TRBJ1-1; maybe TRBD1 (5 bases). This CDR3 region has 15 residues. Trimming cost V 6 bases and J 0 bases, with 14 bases left between them. Germline assignment: CDR1 KGHSH and CDR2 LQKENI. CDR3 amino acids: CASSLMAGLNTEAFF. The CDR3 DNA reads as TGTGCCAGCTCCCTCATGGCAGGGCTGAACACTGAAGCTTTCTTT. Looking up the rest from reference TRBV18 and TRBJ1-1 gives the full variable domain: NAGVMQNPRHLVRRRGQEARLRCSPMKGHSHVYWYRQLPEEGLKFMVYLQKENIIDESGMPKERFSAEFPKEGPSILRIQQVVRGDSAAYFCASSLMAGLNTEAFFGQGTRLTVV.